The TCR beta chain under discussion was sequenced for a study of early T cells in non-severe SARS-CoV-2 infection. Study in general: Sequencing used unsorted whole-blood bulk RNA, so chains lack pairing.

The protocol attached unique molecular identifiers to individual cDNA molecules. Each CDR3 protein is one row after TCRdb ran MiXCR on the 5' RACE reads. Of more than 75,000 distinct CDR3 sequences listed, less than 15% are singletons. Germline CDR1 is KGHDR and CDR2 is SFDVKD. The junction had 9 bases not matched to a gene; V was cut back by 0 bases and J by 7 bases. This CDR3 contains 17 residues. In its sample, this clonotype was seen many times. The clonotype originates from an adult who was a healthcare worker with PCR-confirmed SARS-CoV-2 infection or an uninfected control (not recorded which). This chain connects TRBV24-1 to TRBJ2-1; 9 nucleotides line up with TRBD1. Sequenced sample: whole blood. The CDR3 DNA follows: TGTGCCACCAGTGATTTGCAACCGGGACAGGGTTGGAATGAGCAGTTCTTC. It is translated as CATSDLQPGQGWNEQFF.